Listed here is a single T cell receptor (beta chain). The table lists this clone with a count of one. What antigen it recognizes has not been identified. The record has no base qualities; no much larger clone is one base away. The donors were healthy, HIV-negative adults who had no recently reported acute infections or vaccinations. Every donor was a Caucasian adult residing in Nashville, Tennessee, USA. CD8 memory samples combined magnetically selected CD45RO+ cells with CCR7-negative CD45RA+ effector memory (TemRA) cells. Blood was collected by leukapheresis, and PBMCs were isolated by Ficoll-Histopaque density gradient centrifugation and then cryopreserved in liquid nitrogen vapor phase. Analytical flow cytometry was used to check the purity and quantity of each magnetically sorted T cell population. Genomic DNA was isolated from each sorted fraction and quantified by UV absorbance on a Nanodrop 2000c.

The data originate from a study of shared clonotypes between healthy human individuals (dated by TCRdb to about 2020). With respect to the entire study: A few men and two women, aged 18 to 49 years, made up the cohort. For each donor, CD4 naive and CD4 memory were each run on three plates, CD8 naive on two plates, and CD8 memory on one plate. The study deeply sequenced blood TCR repertoires of about 5 healthy adults to estimate repertoire size and the extent of clonotype sharing between individuals. Per donor, leukapheresis produced somewhere between about 0.85 and 9.5 billion PBMCs. Libraries were prepared and TCR repertoires were sequenced by different laboratories using diverse techniques, in order to increase sequencing depth and limit assay-specific biases. Broad study findings and their caveats: Pairwise subsampling led to the expectation that sequencing depth would affect the degree of clonotype sharing among donors. Larger estimated clonotype richness was generally found for naive subsets than for memory subsets. Rarefaction of sorted-subset datasets indicated incomplete sequencing despite the large sequencing depth. Sampling was limited to blood, and TCR repertoires in tissue likely differ from TCR repertoires in blood. Clonotypes shared by all four sorted-subset donors showed higher generation probabilities than non-shared clonotypes. Sharing across a few donors was observed for roughly 5% of naive CD4, over 3% of naive CD8, about 2.5% of memory CD4, and about 0.38% of memory CD8 clonotypes. The genetic and exposure-history diversity represented was limited by the small number of donors.

Using the deep immunoSEQ assay, multiplex PCR amplified TCR CDR3 regions from genomic DNA. Extracted genomic DNA from each cell subset was spread evenly across all wells of several immunoSEQ 96-well plates, with each plate serving as a replicate. Each replicate PCR for sorted subsets received approximately 220 ng genomic DNA, equal to roughly 33,000 T cell genomes. Purified libraries were measured with a Qubit 3.0 fluorometer, size-checked on a Bioanalyzer 2100, and measured again with the KAPA Library Quantification kit. Every immunoSEQ 96-well plate was sequenced on a separate single-read 150-cycle Illumina NextSeq 550 flow cell. As for the original processing: Because the immunoSEQ output held only junctional sequences and lacked quality scores, the filtering could not match the filtering applied to full-length reads. To assign V/J genes and CDR3, sequences were annotated using PyIR, a Python wrapper for IgBLAST v1.9, with IMGT germline references. Reads with weak V/J assignments (E-value above 1e-6), missing CDR3, stop codons, out-of-frame junctions, or ambiguous translated residues were removed. V3J clonotypes were defined as sequences sharing the same inferred V gene, J gene, and CDR3 amino acid sequence. Percentage overlap between repertoires was computed as shared unique clonotypes divided by the size of the smaller repertoire. Richness of each repertoire was evaluated using RTK rarefaction, the Chao1 estimator, and Recon v2.1 estimates of unobserved clonotypes. For all TCRbeta clonotypes obtained by the gDNA method from a few donors, generation probabilities were computed with OLGA. TCRdb retrieved this table from immuneACCESS and kept in-frame rearrangements only. Not all clones are present; in checked studies, unresolved V genes account for under half, and no reason is known for the remainder. V and J calls and clone size are copied from that table; D and trimming were computed from the DNA. The sample contains approximately 640,000 clones, about nine tenths of them found a single time. Less than 40% of the sample lies in the top ten.

Looking up the germline V gene (reference sequence) yields CDR1 LNHDA and CDR2 SQIVND. Ends trimmed: V by 10 bases, J by 6 bases; bases unmatched to a gene: 11. The cysteine opens and the phenylalanine closes a CDR3 of 16 amino acids. The DNA shown is the 48-base CDR3, in frame from base 1. The source is a man between 18 and 35 years old in good health. Some clones in this sample may be carry-over from other donors' samples. Recombination connected TRBV19 to TRBJ2-1, with 14 bases in between that match TRBD2. Sequenced material: memory CD8+ T cells from PBMCs. Interpreted using the paper, the cell subset or site label stands for: CD45RO+ cells pooled with CCR7-negative TemRA cells. The DNA is TGTGCCACCGAGACTAGCGGGAGGGATCGGGCCAATGAGCAGTTCTTC. It is translated as CATETSGRDRANEQFF.